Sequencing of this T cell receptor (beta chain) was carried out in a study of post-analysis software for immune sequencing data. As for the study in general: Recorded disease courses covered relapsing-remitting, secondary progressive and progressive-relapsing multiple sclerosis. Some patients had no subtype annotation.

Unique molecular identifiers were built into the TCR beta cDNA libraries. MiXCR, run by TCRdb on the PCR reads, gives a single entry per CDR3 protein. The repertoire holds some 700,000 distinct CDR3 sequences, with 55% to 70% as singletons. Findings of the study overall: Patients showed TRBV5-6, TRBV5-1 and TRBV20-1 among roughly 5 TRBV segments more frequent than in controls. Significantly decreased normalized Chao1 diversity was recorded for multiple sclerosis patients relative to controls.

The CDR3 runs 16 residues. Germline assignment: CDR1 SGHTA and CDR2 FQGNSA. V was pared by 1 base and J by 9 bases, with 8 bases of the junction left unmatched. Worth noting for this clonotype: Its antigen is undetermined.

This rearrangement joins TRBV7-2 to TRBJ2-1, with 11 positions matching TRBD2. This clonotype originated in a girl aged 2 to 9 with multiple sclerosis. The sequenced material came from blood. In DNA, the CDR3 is TGTGCCAGCAGCTTAGTTAGGCTAGCGGGGGGCGGTGAGCAGTTCTTC. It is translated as CASSLVRLAGGGEQFF.